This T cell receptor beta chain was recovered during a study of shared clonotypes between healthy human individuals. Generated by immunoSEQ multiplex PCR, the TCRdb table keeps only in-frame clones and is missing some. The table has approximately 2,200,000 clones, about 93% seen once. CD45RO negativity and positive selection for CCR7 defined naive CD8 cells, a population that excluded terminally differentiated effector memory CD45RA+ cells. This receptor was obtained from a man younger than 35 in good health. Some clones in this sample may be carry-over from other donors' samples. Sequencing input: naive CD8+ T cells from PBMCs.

The CDR3 DNA sequence: TGTGCCATCTCCGCTAGCGGGAAATACGAGCAGTACTTC. It specifies CAISASGKYEQYF. This chain uses TRBV10-3 with TRBJ2-7, with TRBD2 matching over 9 bases. V dropped 8 bases and J dropped 4; count of bases not matched to a gene: 6. CDR1 is ENHRY and CDR2 is SYGVKD in the germline V gene. There are 13 residues in the CDR3.